The rows below give T cell receptor beta chains drawn from one sample of a study of cytomegalovirus exposure and HLA in healthy donors. TCRdb's copy holds only in-frame clones and misses some; the assay was immunoSEQ multiplex PCR. The profile covers some 100,000 clones, with roughly 71% appearing a single time and about a sixth taken by the ten largest. Sequenced sample: PBMCs. The receptors were gathered from a woman aged 18-29 years in good health and CMV-seropositive. Each CDR3 is given with its conserved first and last residue. The size entry is marked missing in some rows and otherwise reads once, few, many or a size class.

v_gene	abundance	j_gene	CDR3aa
TRBV29-1	-	TRBJ2-7	CSVSGGGNEQYF
TRBV5-3	-	TRBJ2-1	CARSLATLAGANEQFF
TRBV28	once	TRBJ2-1	CASSSGLAGILANEQFF
TRBV18	-	TRBJ2-7	CASSPLENSYEQYF
TRBV27	-	TRBJ2-5	CASSLLATRETQYF
TRBV14	-	TRBJ2-7	CASSQRTGYYEQYF
TRBV27	few	TRBJ2-1	CASSALSGMNNEQFF
TRBV6-6	-	TRBJ2-7	CASGRWGRYEQYF
TRBV6-5	-	TRBJ2-7	CASSFQPGQSSYEQYF
TRBV28	-	TRBJ1-2	CASSSPDRPYGYTF
TRBV7-2	-	TRBJ2-2	CASSIQFGGELFF
TRBV10-3	-	TRBJ2-7	CAISDLYEQYF
TRBV29-1	-	TRBJ1-4	CSVGDSRTNEKLFF
TRBV7-2	-	TRBJ2-2	CASSLERRSSDTGELFF
TRBV5-1	-	TRBJ1-1	CASSSVGGVKAEAFF
TRBV7-6	-	TRBJ2-5	CASSRALAGGLQETQYF
TRBV4-2	-	TRBJ2-5	CASSQRFSSSETQYF
TRBV20-1	-	TRBJ2-5	CSGVAQETQYF
TRBV7-9	-	TRBJ2-4	CASSSQNIQYF
TRBV11-1	few	TRBJ2-7	CASSLGLTATYEQYF
TRBV6-4	-	TRBJ2-7	CASITRPLAGHSYEQYF
TRBV19	-	TRBJ1-4	CASSMMEVEKLFF
TRBV4-2	-	TRBJ2-3	CASSPTTSGGTDTQYF
TRBV2	once	TRBJ2-5	CASSEAHLVRETQYF
TRBV18	-	TRBJ1-4	CASSPNTGRGNEKLFF
TRBV19	-	TRBJ2-5	CASSIRLAGGTETQYF
TRBV30	few	TRBJ1-1	CAWSGRGQGTEAFF
TRBV5-4	-	TRBJ2-7	CASSPGTSGTYEQYF
TRBV7-6	-	TRBJ1-2	CASSLYPPDNWDEVGGYTF
TRBV27	-	TRBJ1-2	CASSLSGRGLYGYTF
TRBV9	-	TRBJ1-1	CASSAQTTQYTEAFF
TRBV7-6	-	TRBJ1-1	CASGRDVNTEAFF
TRBV13	-	TRBJ2-7	CASSARGGASEQYF
TRBV10-2	-	TRBJ1-2	CASSEGDYGYTF
TRBV30	-	TRBJ2-1	CAWSRWGSEPNEQFF
TRBV27	-	TRBJ2-5	CASSLSIGREETQYF
TRBV4-1	-	TRBJ2-7	CASSQRQGDEQYF
TRBV13	-	-	CASSAASYEQYF
TRBV10-3	-	-	CAINRLAGDEQYF
TRBV5-6	once	TRBJ2-1	CASRRTYYEQFF
TRBV7-9	few	TRBJ2-5	CASSLGDIPGETQYF
TRBV7-6	-	TRBJ2-7	CASSLASKGGTSGGNEQYF
TRBV14	-	TRBJ2-3	CASSQEGVGRQTQYF
TRBV6-5	-	TRBJ1-5	CASSPGDSNQPQHF
TRBV11-2	-	TRBJ2-7	CASSLTGEQYF
TRBV27	-	TRBJ2-7	CASSPNPQGLEQYF
TRBV9	few	TRBJ2-5	CASSVGSGVPSETQYF
TRBV6-6	-	TRBJ2-7	CASSYQEGDLGYEQYF
TRBV19	-	TRBJ2-7	CASTRTGTATYEQYF
TRBV2	-	TRBJ2-7	CASSARSEQYF
TRBV5-1	-	TRBJ2-3	CASSVLTGTDTQYF
TRBV2	-	TRBJ2-4	CASSDSRGQGKNIQYF
TRBV7-2	once	TRBJ2-7	CASSLGPGTAPYEQYF
TRBV9	-	TRBJ2-5	CASSPSGTGRETQYF
TRBV27	-	TRBJ1-1	CASSRQGQGREAFF
TRBV6-5	-	TRBJ1-5	CASRHGTHSNQPQHF
TRBV6-6	few	TRBJ2-7	CASTPTLFAYEQYF
TRBV5-6	-	TRBJ2-7	CASSLIGTSGSEEQYF
TRBV5-1	-	TRBJ2-3	CASSLGQGLQDTQYF
TRBV5-6	-	TRBJ2-5	CASSPPGLAGQETQYF